These 5 T cell receptor beta chains share one sample of origin, sequenced in a study of blood T cells in healthy people across ages (dated by TCRdb to 2014 to 2015). The library relied on 5' RACE. Sequencing took place on an Illumina HiSeq 2500. A second PCR of roughly 6 to 12 cycles was performed with a sample-barcoded 5' primer and a J-beta primer mix. Starting from the raw public reads, TCRdb applied fastp trimming at Q25, assembled clones with MiXCR and retained in-frame beta chains. CDR3 protein sequences are deduplicated, and each keeps its most common genes and DNA. In this sample the table shows just over 1 million distinct CDR3 sequences, more than 35% of which occur a single time. 18% of the sample is held by the ten biggest clonotypes. Specimen: blood. Receptors were obtained from a woman aged 60-75 years in good health.

The chain is built from TRBV28 and TRBJ2-7, with 9 positions matching TRBD1. CDR1 MDHEN and CDR2 SYDVKM come from the germline V gene. J was trimmed by 5 bases and V by 8 bases; bases with no gene match: 10. The CDR3 runs 14 residues. The CDR3 sequence is CASLPGQGINEQYF. The CDR3 coding sequence is TGTGCCAGCCTACCGGGACAGGGCATTAACGAGCAGTACTTC.

In this sample, this clonotype turned up a few times. The V call is TRBV29-1, the J call TRBJ2-1, with TRBD2 matching over 10 bases. CDR1 and CDR2 from the germline V gene are SQVTM and ANQGSEA. V shed 4 bases and J 9 bases; nucleotides not matched to a gene: 6. CDR3 length equals 13 residues. CDR3 sequence (DNA): TGCAGCGTTGTTACTAGCGGGATTAGTGAGCAGTTCTTC. It yields the protein CSVVTSGISEQFF.

This clonotype was recorded a few times. The gene calls are TRBV27 and TRBJ2-3; D is unclear. The CDR3 has 15 residues. Germline loops: CDR1 MNHEY, CDR2 SMNVEV (reference sequence). Trimming removed 6 bases at V and 1 base at J, with 14 bases between. In nucleotides, the CDR3 is TGTGCCAGCAGACCCCCTCGTATTCGCACAGATACGCAGTATTTT. As protein: CASRPPRIRTDTQYF.

The gene calls are TRBV24-1 and TRBJ2-7; D not certain. The V and J ends lost 3 bases and 3 bases respectively, with 2 bases between them. This CDR3 region has 11 residues. Germline assignment: CDR1 KGHDR and CDR2 SFDVKD. The DNA for the CDR3 is TGTGCCACCAGTGATATCTACGAGCAGTACTTC. Amino acids: CATSDIYEQYF.

This clonotype was observed a few times. The rearrangement uses TRBV6-5 and TRBJ2-1, with TRBD2 identical over 12 bases. Germline-derived CDR1 and CDR2 are MNHEY and SVGAGI. V lost 5 bases, J lost 7 bases, and 9 bases stayed unmatched. This CDR3 spans 16 amino acids. CDR3 sequence reads: CASSPLTSGSWNEQFF. The DNA of the CDR3 is TGTGCCAGCAGTCCTCTGACTAGCGGGAGTTGGAATGAGCAGTTCTTC.